This TCR beta chain was recovered during a study of T cells in localized non-small cell lung cancer. Using immunoSEQ multiplex PCR, the repertoire was profiled, and TCRdb retains in-frame clones only, with some absent. Of about 33,000 clones listed, about 90% were seen once; the top ten hold 3.5% to 5%. The study, taken as a whole, reports: There were a median 57 of the top 100 tumor clones appearing in adjacent lung. Owing to sequencing of a solitary tumor region, heterogeneity cannot be discounted. There was an association of higher blood T cell density with longer overall survival. Maximal T cell clonality occurred in uninvolved adjacent lung, with tumor ranking below it.

Per germline, CDR1 SGHKS and CDR2 YYEKEE (reference sequence). J gave up 5 bases and V 2 bases, and 5 bases lay outside the gene matches. The CDR3 is made up of 14 amino acids. As concerns this clone: Its antigen is unidentified.

The source material was peripheral blood, sampled before any cancer treatment. The chain links TRBV5-5 to TRBJ2-3; 7 positions match TRBD1. The source is a man aged 40 to 70 with stage I lung adenocarcinoma. The CDR3: CASSLGQAVDTQYF. CDR3 nucleotide sequence: TGTGCCAGCAGCTTAGGACAGGCGGTAGATACGCAGTATTTT.